The 25 T cell receptor beta chains below all came from one sample that was sequenced in a study of tumor and adjacent non-tumor tissue in lung cancer. This sample's RNA came from whole unsorted tissue. The normal lung tissue was taken more than 3 cm from the tumor edge. TCRbeta libraries were built with three rounds of nested PCR, modified from ARM-PCR. Each CDR3 protein gets one entry after TCRdb re-called the multiplex PCR reads with MiXCR. The profile shows under 80,000 distinct CDR3 sequences, approximately 73% of them singletons. The specimen sequenced was distant non-tumor lung tissue. Receptors originate from a man aged 55 to 69 with non-small cell lung cancer.

This clonotype was recorded a few times. Without the conserved terminal phenylalanine or tryptophan, this CDR3 likely stems from a read error. The chain combines TRBV29-1 with TRBJ2-5; tentatively, D is TRBD2 (6 bases). The length of the CDR3 is 13 residues. CDR1 and CDR2 (germline): SQVTM, ANQGSEA. The CDR3 region is CSVADRYQETQYL. The CDR3 DNA follows: TGCAGTGTAGCGGATAGATACCAAGAGACCCAGTACTTA.

Turning to this clonotype: At one end, the junction sequence differs from germline, possibly due to a read error. The V and J genes are TRBV24-1 and TRBJ2-7, with D perhaps assigned TRBD1 or TRBD2 (5 bases each). Germline V gene data show CDR1 as KGHDR and CDR2 as SFDVKD. The CDR3 has 13 residues. The DNA for the CDR3 is TGTGTCACCAATGTAGCGCAGGGTTACGAGCAGTACTTC. Translating it yields CVTNVAQGYEQYF.

J is TRBJ2-1 and V is TRBV11-3; the match to TRBD2 covers 8 bases. Germline assignment: CDR1 SGHNT and CDR2 YENEEA. The junction had 10 bases not matched to a gene; V was cut back by 4 bases and J by 5 bases. This CDR3 is 16 amino acids long. The chain's CDR3 is CASSSQILAGNNEQFF. The CDR3 DNA reads as TGTGCCAGCAGCTCCCAGATATTAGCGGGGAACAATGAGCAGTTCTTC. Complete variable domain (other parts from reference TRBV11-3 and TRBJ2-1): EAGVVQSPRYKIIEKKQPVAFWCNPISGHNTLYWYLQNLGQGPELLIRYENEEAVDDSQLPKDRFSAERLKGVDSTLKIQPAELGDSAVYLCASSSQILAGNNEQFFGPGTRLTVL.

This clonotype was picked up a small number of times. A read error may account for a junction end that differs from germline. The chain has TRBV20-1 and TRBJ1-5; no clear D gene. CDR1 is DFQATT and CDR2 is SNEGSKA in the germline V gene (reference sequence). The CDR3 consists of 16 residues. The CDR3 DNA reads as TGCAGTACTAGAGATCGGTTAGGTGGGGTCCGTCAGCCCCAGCATTTT. Its translation: CSTRDRLGGVRQPQHF.

This rearrangement joins TRBV6-1 to TRBJ2-1; weak D call: TRBD1 (7 bases). CDR1 is MNHNS and CDR2 is SASEGT in the germline V gene. V gave up 6 bases and J gave up 9 bases, with 24 bases separating them. The CDR3 has 16 amino acids. CDR3 DNA sequence: TGTGCCAGCAGGGACAGGACTATCGGGAGATTCGGTGAGCAGTTCTTC. This encodes CASRDRTIGRFGEQFF.

This clonotype appeared a few times. The junction departs from germline at one end; a sequencing error may be responsible. The chain uses TRBV12-3 or TRBV12-4 and TRBJ2-7, with D possibly TRBD2 on 5 matching bases. This CDR3 spans 14 amino acids. The CDR3 DNA is TGTGTCAGCAGTTTTCTTGGGAGTTCCTATGAGCAGTACTTC. It translates to CVSSFLGSSYEQYF.

Only one count was recorded for this clonotype. The CDR3 does not end in the conserved phenylalanine or tryptophan, so this is likely a read error. The DNA is left out, because the CDR3 cannot be placed on it with certainty; the CDR3 is given as TCRdb lists it. The CDR3 protein is CASSLEGGALGANTEVFL. The chain uses TRBV5-4 and TRBJ1-1. Germline V CDR1 and CDR2: SGHNT, YYREEE (reference sequence). The CDR3 totals 18 residues, both ends included.

Regarding this clonotype: This could be a read error, since a much larger clone is one nucleotide away. The chain joins TRBV19 to TRBJ2-1; TRBD1 matches at 9 bases. Looked up from germline, CDR1 is LNHDA and CDR2 is SQIVND (reference sequence). This CDR3 has 15 amino acids. The CDR3 is CTSRPRTGERNEQFF. The CDR3 DNA reads as TGTACCAGTAGACCCCGGACAGGGGAGAGGAATGAGCAGTTCTTC.

The chain links TRBV5-4 to TRBJ2-3; 7 positions match TRBD2. Trimming cost V 3 bases and J 5 bases; bases outside gene matches: 12. The CDR3 loop spans 16 amino acids. The V gene's germline CDR1 is SGHNT and CDR2 YYREEE (reference sequence). This chain's CDR3 is CASSSFGREPGDTQYF. Here the CDR3 DNA reads TGTGCCAGCAGCTCTTTCGGGCGGGAGCCGGGAGATACGCAGTATTTT.

This clonotype was counted many times. The chain employs TRBV7-8 and TRBJ2-7; possible D gene TRBD1, 5 bases. The CDR3 consists of 16 residues. V dropped 1 base and J dropped 2 bases, with 15 bases sitting between them. Germline V lookup: CDR1 SGHVS, CDR2 FQNEAQ. The CDR3 reads CASSLGPGQATYEQYF. CDR3 in DNA: TGTGCCAGCAGCTTAGGCCCAGGGCAGGCCACCTACGAGCAGTACTTC.

The V and J genes are TRBV4-1 and TRBJ2-1; 13 bases are a match to TRBD2. Germline values: CDR1 MGHRA, CDR2 YSYEKL. V was clipped by 5 bases and J by 15 bases; unmatched bases: 16. The CDR3 has 16 residues. Here the CDR3 DNA reads TGCGCCAGCAGCGACTTACTAGCGGGAGGGCCGGGTGAGTGGTTCTTC. It encodes CASSDLLAGGPGEWFF.

Concerning this clonotype: The CDR3 does not end in the conserved phenylalanine or tryptophan, so this is likely a read error. The rearrangement uses TRBV28 and TRBJ1-2, with D maybe TRBD1 (5 bases). The CDR3 loop spans 14 amino acids. Germline V gene lookup returns CDR1 MDHEN and CDR2 SYDVKM. The V gene lost 9 bases and the J gene lost 6 bases, with 20 bases spanning the gap. This CDR3 is CARSPLGTKNGYTL. In DNA form, the CDR3 reads TGTGCCAGAAGTCCACTAGGGACGAAAAATGGCTACACCTTA.

Ten or more counts support this clonotype. The rearrangement uses TRBV28 and TRBJ2-5, with TRBD1 matching over 8 bases. In germline, CDR1 is MDHEN, CDR2 SYDVKM. The CDR3 consists of 13 residues. The V and J ends lost 6 bases and 5 bases, in that order; junction bases with no gene match: 5. The CDR3 loop reads CASRRNRGETQYF. The DNA of the CDR3 is TGTGCCAGCAGACGAAACAGGGGGGAGACCCAGTACTTC.

Remarks on this clonotype: A junction boundary mismatches the germline segment, possibly from a read error. The chain carries TRBV12-3 or TRBV12-4 and TRBJ2-5; 7 bases map to TRBD2. The CDR3 totals 14 residues. CDR3 amino acids: CASRSGLQEETQYF. The CDR3 nucleotides read TGCGCTAGCCGCTCGGGACTACAGGAGGAGACCCAGTACTTC.

Worth noting for this clonotype: This CDR3 fails to terminate in the conserved phenylalanine or tryptophan, so it likely reflects a read error. The DNA is omitted, as the CDR3 cannot be located on it reliably, and the CDR3 follows TCRdb's listing. This CDR3 is CASSLASGAEALY. The rearrangement joins TRBV11-1 to TRBJ1-1; the table's D gene call, TRBD1, was not cross checked with the DNA. Inclusive of both ends, the CDR3 amounts to 13 amino acids. Germline CDR1 reads SGHAT; CDR2 reads FQDESV (reference sequence).

Concerning this clonotype: Relative to the germline gene, one junction end is altered; a read error may explain this. The chain recombines TRBV29-1 with TRBJ2-7; D may be TRBD2 (5 bases). The germline V gene encodes CDR1 SQVTM and CDR2 ANQGSEA. This CDR3 has 14 residues. The CDR3 reads CSVEDRVTIYEQYF. For the CDR3, the DNA is TGCAGTGTTGAAGATAGGGTGACTATTTACGAGCAGTATTTC.

In its sample, this clonotype was seen once. The conserved final phenylalanine or tryptophan is absent from the CDR3, which likely points to a read error. The CDR3, as DNA: TGTGCCAGCAGTTATGCTGGTGGCACCGGGGAGCTGTTTTTA. Translation gives CASSYAGGTGELFL. The chain has TRBV11-1 and TRBJ2-2, with no clear D. The CDR3 runs to 14 residues. V shed 6 bases and J shed 4 bases, with 12 bases lying between them. The V gene's germline CDR1 is SGHAT and CDR2 FQDESV (reference sequence).

A note on this clonotype: The junction departs from germline at one end; a sequencing error may be responsible. The chain links TRBV29-1 to TRBJ2-5, with D hard to call. Germline CDR1 reads SQVTM; CDR2 reads ANQGSEA. The CDR3 covers 14 residues. The CDR3 protein is CSVEDRFYQETQYF. CDR3 DNA sequence: TGCAGCGTTGAAGATCGATTCTACCAAGAGACCCAATACTTC.

Comment on this clonotype: This could be a read error, since a much larger clone is one nucleotide away. The chain joins TRBV5-1 to TRBJ2-5; a possible D gene is TRBD1 (5 bases). The CDR3 has 15 residues. Germline V gives CDR1 SGHRS, CDR2 YFSETQ. With 0 bases removed from V and 4 bases from J, the gap between germline ends came to 13 bases. Here the CDR3 reads CASSLGIRAGETQYF. CDR3 coding DNA: TGCGCCAGCAGCTTGGGAATCAGGGCTGGAGAGACCCAGTACTTC.

This clonotype is a singleton in its sample. This may be a read error, as it is one base from a much larger clone. The CDR3 region has the DNA TGTGCCATCAGTGAGAATATGACTAGCTCGGTCGAGCAGTACTTC. Translated, it gives CAISENMTSSVEQYF. The V gene is TRBV10-3, the J gene TRBJ2-7; TRBD2 aligns across 7 bases. There are 15 residues in the CDR3. V lost 2 bases and J lost 6; bases outside the gene matches: 10. The V gene's germline CDR1 is ENHRY and CDR2 SYGVKD.

On this clonotype itself: One junction end disagrees with the germline gene, perhaps due to a read error. This chain joins TRBV14 and TRBJ1-1, with D unclear. Looked up from germline, CDR1 is SGHDN and CDR2 is FVKESK. This CDR3 contains 15 residues. The CDR3 reads CACCEVVGLKTEAFF. The CDR3 DNA follows: TGTGCCTGCTGCGAAGTGGTAGGTTTGAAGACTGAAGCTTTCTTT.

This chain connects TRBV6-5 to TRBJ1-3; D not certain. The CDR3 spans 16 residues. From germline, CDR1 is MNHEY and CDR2 SVGAGI. The DNA of the CDR3 is TGTGCGAGCGATTACTCTCGAGGGTCCTCTGGAAACACCATATATTTT. As protein: CASDYSRGSSGNTIYF.

The V call is TRBV12-5, the J call TRBJ2-1, with 7 bases fitting TRBD2. Germline CDR1 LGHNT, CDR2 FRNRAP. V trimming: 3 bases; J trimming: 0 bases; junction bases outside the gene matches: 14. The CDR3 runs to 19 residues. CDR3 DNA sequence: TGTGCTAGTGGTTTCTGCTCTAGTGGGAGGGACCACTCCTACAATGAGCAGTTCTTC. This translates into CASGFCSSGRDHSYNEQFF.

This clonotype appeared a few times. A much larger clonotype is one base distant, so this may be a read error. J is TRBJ1-1 and V is TRBV14; maybe TRBD1 (6 bases). V lost 2 bases and J lost 5, with 18 bases in between. The CDR3 totals 16 residues. Per germline, CDR1 SGHDN and CDR2 FVKESK. The CDR3 reads CASSQTRQETGTEAFF. The CDR3 DNA reads TGTGCCAGCAGCCAAACGAGACAGGAGACAGGAACTGAAGCTTTCTTT. The variable domain in full, with the rest retrieved from reference TRBV14 and TRBJ1-1, is EAGVTQFPSHSVIEKGQTVTLRCDPISGHDNLYWYRRVMGKEIKFLLHFVKESKQDESGMPNNRFLAERTGGTYSTLKVQPAELEDSGVYFCASSQTRQETGTEAFFGQGTRLTVV.

V and J are TRBV6-2 or TRBV6-3 and TRBJ2-7, with D uncertain. Deletions cut 5 bases from V and 3 bases from J, with 14 bases between. Per the germline V gene, CDR1 is MNHEY and CDR2 is SVGEGT. CDR3 length equals 14 residues. The DNA for the CDR3 is TGTGCCAGCAGTCACGTCTCCGAAGACTACGAGCAGTACTTC. This translates into CASSHVSEDYEQYF.